Below are 25 T cell receptor beta chains sequenced from a single sample in a study of Graves' ophthalmopathy and Graves' hyperthyroidism. Scientists amplified the TCR beta CDR3 regions from RNA transcripts. The first-round RT-PCR employed HTBI primers together with the Qiagen OneStep RT-PCR kit. A multiplex PCR was then performed as the second round. TCRdb re-derived calls from the multiplex PCR reads in MiXCR, one entry per CDR3 protein. The table includes approximately 410,000 distinct CDR3 sequences, roughly 15% detected once. The specimen sequenced was peripheral blood. These receptors all come from a woman between 18 and 30 years old with stable Graves' hyperthyroidism.

The V and J genes are TRBV18 and TRBJ1-2; D is possibly TRBD1 (5 bases). Germline-derived CDR1 and CDR2 are KGHSH and LQKENI. The ends were cut back, 11 bases at V and 6 bases at J, with 19 bases in the middle. The CDR3 loop spans 13 amino acids. The CDR3 region has the DNA TGTGCCTCCAACCGGGACCAATTCGATGGCTACACCTTC. Amino acid sequence: CASNRDQFDGYTF.

In this sample, this clonotype turned up a few times. The chain links TRBV6-1 to TRBJ1-5, with a weak D call TRBD1 (5 bases). The V and J ends lost 2 bases and 9 bases respectively, with 17 bases between them. CDR3 length equals 15 residues. Germline V gene data show CDR1 as MNHNS and CDR2 as SASEGT. The DNA for the CDR3 is TGTGCCAGCAGTGAAAATTGGCAGAGGCAGGGGCCCCAGCATTTT. It codes for CASSENWQRQGPQHF.

In this sample, this clonotype turned up many times. The chain joins TRBV20-1 to TRBJ2-7; TRBD1 agrees at 10 bases. J gave up 4 bases and V 5 bases, and 11 bases lay outside the gene matches. Germline CDR1 and CDR2: DFQATT and SNEGSKA (reference sequence). The CDR3 spans 15 residues. CDR3 in DNA: TGCAGTGCTTTCCGGACGGACAGGGGGAATTACGAGCAGTACTTC. Its protein product is CSAFRTDRGNYEQYF.

This clonotype was counted ten times or more. CDR3 region: CSATDRDYEQYF. DNA of the CDR3: TGCAGTGCTACCGACAGGGACTACGAGCAGTACTTC. The gene calls are TRBV20-1 and TRBJ2-7, with TRBD1 identical over 7 bases. CDR3 length equals 12 residues. The germline V gene has CDR1 DFQATT and CDR2 SNEGSKA (reference sequence). V was clipped by 4 bases and J by 3 bases; unmatched bases: 3.

This clonotype was counted at least ten times. The chain joins TRBV7-9 to TRBJ2-4; TRBD1 agrees at 10 bases. V lost 4 bases, J lost 6 bases, and 3 bases stayed unmatched. Germline CDR1 and CDR2: SEHNR and FQNEAQ (reference sequence). The CDR3 is made up of 14 amino acids. In DNA form, the CDR3 reads TGTGCCAGCAGCTCGGACAGGGGGTCAAACATTCAGTACTTC. The encoded protein is CASSSDRGSNIQYF.

This clonotype was seen ten or more times. The chain joins TRBV27 to TRBJ1-2, with 7 bases lining up with TRBD1. The CDR3 consists of 14 residues. With V trimmed by 2 bases and J by 4 bases, 4 bases remained unmatched. Looked up from germline, CDR1 is MNHEY and CDR2 is SMNVEV (reference sequence). The CDR3 nucleotides read TGTGCCAGCAGTTTAATATCAGGGGGCTATGGCTACACCTTC. This sequence encodes CASSLISGGYGYTF.

This clonotype came up many times. The gene calls are TRBV20-1 and TRBJ1-2; tentative D call: TRBD1 (5 bases). The CDR3 runs 16 residues. Between the trimmed V and J ends, which lost 3 bases and 0 bases, there was a span of 17 bases. Germline CDR1 DFQATT, CDR2 SNEGSKA (reference sequence). CDR3 region: CSASPPTERANYGYTF. CDR3 coding DNA: TGCAGTGCTAGTCCCCCGACAGAACGAGCTAACTATGGCTACACCTTC.

In this sample, this clonotype turned up a few times. This chain connects TRBV11-2 to TRBJ1-6; the D gene is possibly TRBD1 (6 bases). The CDR3 sequence is 15 residues long. The V end lost 6 bases, the J end lost 7 bases, and 16 bases lay between the germline ends. Germline V CDR1 and CDR2: SGHAT, FQNNGV. Here the CDR3 reads CASRPAGVINSPLHF. The CDR3 DNA reads as TGTGCCAGCAGGCCAGCAGGGGTAATAAATTCACCCCTCCACTTT.

This clonotype occurred many times. The chain uses TRBV20-1 and TRBJ2-4; the D is unclear. Germline CDR1 is DFQATT and CDR2 is SNEGSKA (reference sequence). The CDR3 is 14 residues long. Deletions cut 5 bases from V and 3 bases from J, with 14 bases between. CDR3 sequence: CSAASRWVKNIQYF. The CDR3 nucleotides read TGCAGTGCTGCCTCCCGGTGGGTCAAAAACATTCAGTACTTC.

The rearrangement links TRBV19 to TRBJ1-5, with a tentative D call TRBD1 (5 bases). CDR1 is LNHDA, CDR2 SQIVND, per germline (reference sequence). CDR3 length: 15 residues. V was pared by 0 bases and J by 8 bases, with 14 bases between. The CDR3 DNA reads TGTGCCAGTAGTATAGAGGGCCGGGACGGGAAGCCCCAGCATTTT. Amino acids: CASSIEGRDGKPQHF.

This clonotype has just a few counts. The rearrangement uses TRBV7-3 and TRBJ1-2, with D perhaps matching TRBD1 (6 bases). Germline assignment: CDR1 SGHTA and CDR2 FQGTGA. The CDR3 has 12 residues. V lost 2 bases and J 13 bases, leaving 14 bases between the germline ends. The CDR3 coding sequence is TGTGCCAGCAGCTTAGGGGGGCCCCCCTTCACCTTC. This encodes CASSLGGPPFTF.

In this sample, this clonotype turned up many times. This chain uses TRBV29-1 with TRBJ1-5; D unresolved. The CDR3 loop spans 13 amino acids. The V end lost 4 bases, the J end lost 3 bases, and 10 bases lay between the germline ends. Germline V gene lookup returns CDR1 SQVTM and CDR2 ANQGSEA. Here the CDR3 DNA reads TGCAGCGTTGGGTGGGAGGTCAATCAGCCCCAGCATTTT. It encodes CSVGWEVNQPQHF.

The table lists this clonotype with many counts. This chain connects TRBV18 to TRBJ1-1, with a possible D match to TRBD1 (6 bases). Germline CDR1 and CDR2: KGHSH and LQKENI. Trimming shortened V by 2 bases and J by 4 bases, and 17 bases separated the two germline ends. The CDR3 is 16 amino acids. The CDR3: CASSPSSGSGATEAFF. CDR3 nucleotides: TGTGCCAGCTCACCATCTTCGGGGTCAGGGGCCACTGAAGCTTTCTTT. Looking up the rest from reference TRBV18 and TRBJ1-1 gives the full variable domain: NAGVMQNPRHLVRRRGQEARLRCSPMKGHSHVYWYRQLPEEGLKFMVYLQKENIIDESGMPKERFSAEFPKEGPSILRIQQVVRGDSAAYFCASSPSSGSGATEAFFGQGTRLTVV.

This clonotype was detected ten times or more. The chain employs TRBV6-1 and TRBJ2-7; 7 bases are shared with TRBD1. The CDR3 totals 16 residues. The J segment lost 2 bases and the V segment lost 0 bases, leaving 7 bases of the junction unmatched. Germline values: CDR1 MNHNS, CDR2 SASEGT. The CDR3 DNA reads as TGTGCCAGCAGTGAAGCGATTTACAGGGGAACCTACGAGCAGTACTTC. As protein: CASSEAIYRGTYEQYF.

This clonotype was counted ten times or more. The chain joins TRBV2 to TRBJ2-2; perhaps D is TRBD1 or TRBD2 (6 bases each). Germline V gene data show CDR1 as SNHLY and CDR2 as FYNNEI. Trimming pared 6 bases from V and 6 bases from J, leaving 14 bases between. The length of the CDR3 is 14 residues. In nucleotides, the CDR3 is TGTGCCAGCAGATGGGGGGCGCGCGCCGGGGAGCTGTTTTTT. It yields the protein CASRWGARAGELFF.

The chain links TRBV10-3 to TRBJ1-2; maybe TRBD1 (5 bases). V was clipped by 4 bases and J by 4 bases, with 7 bases between them. CDR3 size: 12 residues. Germline CDR1 and CDR2: ENHRY and SYGVKD. Here the CDR3 reads CAISVGAYGYTF. CDR3 sequence (DNA): TGTGCCATCAGTGTTGGGGCCTATGGCTACACCTTC.

In this sample, this clonotype turned up many times. The chain has TRBV11-2 and TRBJ1-2, with 7 bases fitting TRBD1. V lost 5 bases to trimming and J lost 12 bases; unmatched junction nucleotides: 6. CDR3 length equals 11 residues. Germline assignment: CDR1 SGHAT and CDR2 FQNNGV. The CDR3 sequence: CASSQTGRDTF. CDR3 DNA sequence: TGTGCCAGCAGCCAGACAGGGCGGGACACCTTC.

This clonotype was seen more than once but under ten times. The J gene is TRBJ2-3, the V gene TRBV24-1; 7 nucleotides line up with TRBD2. This CDR3 has 18 amino acids. V gave up 4 bases and J gave up 0 bases; unmatched junction bases: 12. Per the germline V gene, CDR1 is KGHDR and CDR2 is SFDVKD. The CDR3 protein is CATSDPTRDYSSTDTQYF. The CDR3 bases are TGTGCCACCAGTGACCCTACAAGGGACTATTCTAGCACAGATACGCAGTATTTT.

This clonotype was counted at least ten times. The chain has TRBV12-3 or TRBV12-4 and TRBJ2-5; D ambiguous. V lost 3 bases and J lost 5, with 13 bases in between. The CDR3 sequence is 14 residues long. The CDR3 loop reads CASSFRAMEETQYF. CDR3 DNA sequence: TGTGCCAGCAGTTTTCGGGCAATGGAGGAGACCCAGTACTTC.

The CDR3 reads CASSISYGGYTF. The CDR3, as DNA: TGTGCCAGCAGTATTAGTTATGGTGGCTACACCTTC. The J gene is TRBJ1-2, the V gene TRBV2; D not resolved. The CDR3 is 12 amino acids. Trimming took off 5 bases at V and 7 bases at J, with 11 bases between the two ends. The V gene's germline CDR1 is SNHLY and CDR2 FYNNEI.

The rearrangement links TRBV6-5 to TRBJ2-7; D not certain. CDR1 is MNHEY, CDR2 SVGAGI, per germline. This CDR3 has 16 residues. The V end was cut by 1 base, the J end by 0 bases, with 13 bases between. CDR3: CASSYYRPPVSYEQYF. CDR3 coding DNA: TGTGCCAGCAGTTACTACCGACCCCCTGTCTCCTACGAGCAGTACTTC.

The chain joins TRBV7-3 to TRBJ2-5; TRBD1 matches 9 bases. Per the germline V gene, CDR1 is SGHTA and CDR2 is FQGTGA. V lost 5 bases, J lost 1 base, and 11 bases stayed unmatched. The CDR3 length is 17 residues. The CDR3 sequence: CASSRGTGTGIQETQYF. The CDR3, as DNA: TGTGCCAGCAGCCGGGGGACCGGGACAGGGATCCAAGAGACCCAGTACTTC.

The CDR3 DNA reads TGTGCCAGCAGCCAAGCAAGGACCACCTACGAGCAGTACTTC. Its protein is CASSQARTTYEQYF. This sequence joins TRBV3-1 and TRBJ2-7; D unresolved. Looked up from germline, CDR1 is LGHDT and CDR2 is YNNKEL (reference sequence). Trimming removed 1 base at V and 2 bases at J, with 9 bases between. The length of the CDR3 is 14 residues.

V and J are TRBV2 and TRBJ2-7; the D gene is possibly TRBD2 (5 bases). Germline values: CDR1 SNHLY, CDR2 FYNNEI. The V end was cut by 7 bases, the J end by 9 bases, with 10 bases between. This CDR3 spans 10 amino acids. The CDR3 DNA reads TGTGCCAGCACGGACGGAGGGCAGTACTTC. Translation: CASTDGGQYF.

The chain employs TRBV18 and TRBJ1-6; D remains ambiguous. Germline CDR1 KGHSH, CDR2 LQKENI. V was pared by 3 bases and J by 11 bases, with 5 bases between. The CDR3 spans 11 residues. Here the CDR3 DNA reads TGTGCCAGCTCACCGGTTGCACCCCTCCACTTT. This codes for CASSPVAPLHF.